The rows below give T cell receptor beta chains drawn from one sample of a study of follicular helper T cells after annual influenza vaccination. Here immunoSEQ multiplex PCR was the method, and the copy in TCRdb shows in-frame clones only, minus some. This sample has roughly 7,000 clones; roughly 84% occur once, and the top ten carry roughly 1.5%. The sequencing here drew on CXCR5+ CD38- circulating T follicular helper cells from blood, taken 7 days after influenza vaccination. The receptor source for this set is an adult who received the influenza vaccine. Both conserved end residues are part of each CDR3. A D gene is named only where the DNA matches it firmly. Only some rows state a clone size, as once, few, many or a class for expanded clones.

V: TRBV11-2
size: -
J: TRBJ2-6
D: -
DNA: TGTGCCAGCAGCTTAGAAGGAAGCTCTGGGGCCAACGTCCTGACTTTC
CDR3: CASSLEGSSGANVLTF

V: TRBV7-9
size: -
J: TRBJ1-4
D: TRBD1
DNA: TGTGCCAGCAGCACAATGGACAGGGGGTTTGGTAATGAAAAACTGTTTTTT
CDR3: CASSTMDRGFGNEKLFF

V: TRBV29-1
size: once
J: TRBJ2-1
D: TRBD2
DNA: TGCAGCGTTGCTGCGGGAGTCCGTGAGCAGTTCTTC
CDR3: CSVAAGVREQFF

V: TRBV30
size: few
J: TRBJ1-1
D: -
DNA: TGTGCCCGGGAACTCGGCACTGAAGCTTTCTTT
CDR3: CARELGTEAFF

V: TRBV28
size: -
J: TRBJ2-3
D: TRBD2
DNA: TGTGCCAGCAGGACTAGCGGGGGCACAGATACGCAGTATTTT
CDR3: CASRTSGGTDTQYF

V: TRBV6-6
size: -
J: TRBJ1-5
D: -
DNA: TGTGCCAGCAGATTAGGGGTAGGCCCTTTTGAGCCCCAGCATTTT
CDR3: CASRLGVGPFEPQHF

V: TRBV6-4
size: -
J: TRBJ2-2
D: TRBD2
DNA: TGTGCCAGCAGAGTAGCGGGAGGTGTCGCCGGGGAGCTGTTTTTT
CDR3: CASRVAGGVAGELFF

V: TRBV10-3
size: -
J: TRBJ1-3
D: TRBD1
DNA: TGTGCCACTAGACCAAACGCAGGGGGTTATAGAAACACCATATATTTT
CDR3: CATRPNAGGYRNTIYF

V: TRBV6-5
size: -
J: TRBJ1-1
D: TRBD1
DNA: TGTGCCAGCACCACCGGACAGGGGTTGGGTCAAGCTTTCTTT
CDR3: CASTTGQGLGQAFF

V: TRBV27
size: -
J: TRBJ2-7
D: -
DNA: TGTGCCAGCAGGCGTCAGGGTTTATACGAGCAGTACTTC
CDR3: CASRRQGLYEQYF

V: TRBV28
size: -
J: TRBJ1-1
D: -
DNA: TGTGCCAGCAGTTTGGTGGGATTCAACACTGAAGCTTTCTTT
CDR3: CASSLVGFNTEAFF

V: TRBV18
size: -
J: TRBJ1-5
D: -
DNA: TGTGCCAGCTCACCGCCGACGGGGGCTGGCAATCAGCCCCAGCATTTT
CDR3: CASSPPTGAGNQPQHF

V: TRBV4-1
size: -
J: TRBJ1-5
D: -
DNA: TGCGCCAGCAGCCAAGTTGTTAATAGCAATCAGCCCCAGCATTTT
CDR3: CASSQVVNSNQPQHF

V: TRBV6-6
size: once
J: TRBJ1-1
D: TRBD1
DNA: TGTGCCAGCACCACCGGACAGGGGTTGGGTCAAGCTTTCTTT
CDR3: CASTTGQGLGQAFF

V: TRBV7-8
size: -
J: TRBJ2-1
D: -
DNA: TGTGCCAGCAGCACACCGGGACTGACTAAAAATGAGCAGTTCTTC
CDR3: CASSTPGLTKNEQFF

V: TRBV4-1
size: -
J: TRBJ1-1
D: TRBD1
DNA: TGCGCCAGCAGCCAAGGTACTGGACAGGGGAAGACTGAAGCTTTCTTT
CDR3: CASSQGTGQGKTEAFF

V: TRBV5-3
size: -
J: TRBJ1-1
D: TRBD1
DNA: TGTGCCAGAAGCCCTGATGATCCTGTCAGGGGGTTCACTGAAGCTTTCTTT
CDR3: CARSPDDPVRGFTEAFF

V: TRBV6-1
size: -
J: TRBJ1-1
D: TRBD1
DNA: TGTGCCAGCATCACCGACAGGGACACTGAAGCTTTCTTT
CDR3: CASITDRDTEAFF

V: TRBV28
size: -
J: TRBJ2-7
D: -
DNA: TGTGCCAGCTATATGGCGCTGGGGGACGAGCAGTACTTC
CDR3: CASYMALGDEQYF

V: TRBV28
size: -
J: TRBJ2-3
D: -
DNA: TGTGCCAGCGGAGGCGGATTCACAGATACGCAGTATTTT
CDR3: CASGGGFTDTQYF

V: TRBV7-3
size: -
J: TRBJ2-7
D: -
DNA: TGTGCCAGCAGCCCCGTTGGGGGGACCGACTACGAGCAGTACTTC
CDR3: CASSPVGGTDYEQYF

V: TRBV2
size: -
J: TRBJ1-2
D: TRBD1
DNA: TGTGCCAGCAAGGGGGCGCGGGGCTACACCTTC
CDR3: CASKGARGYTF

V: TRBV5-4
size: -
J: TRBJ2-3
D: -
DNA: TGTGCCAGCAGCGTCAGGGGGGCAGATACGCAGTATTTT
CDR3: CASSVRGADTQYF

V: TRBV6-1
size: -
J: TRBJ1-3
D: -
DNA: TGTGCCAGCAGTGCAGCTGGAAACACCATATATTTT
CDR3: CASSAAGNTIYF

V: TRBV11-3
size: -
J: TRBJ2-7
D: -
DNA: TGTGCCAGCAGCTTGAGATACGGAGGGCCCTACGAGCAGTACTTC
CDR3: CASSLRYGGPYEQYF

V: TRBV5-8
size: -
J: TRBJ2-7
D: TRBD1
DNA: TGTGCCAGCAGCTTTTACAGGGGCGACGAGCAGTACTTC
CDR3: CASSFYRGDEQYF

V: TRBV11-2
size: -
J: TRBJ2-1
D: -
DNA: TGTGCCAGCAGCTTAAGCGGGCAGACCTACAATGAGCAGTTCTTC
CDR3: CASSLSGQTYNEQFF

V: TRBV5-6
size: -
J: TRBJ2-1
D: -
DNA: TGTGCCAGCAGCACGATAATTAGAGTCTACAATGAGCAGTTCTTC
CDR3: CASSTIIRVYNEQFF

V: TRBV5-4
size: -
J: TRBJ1-2
D: -
DNA: TGTGCCAGCAGCGCGGACGGAAACTATGGCTACACCTTC
CDR3: CASSADGNYGYTF

V: TRBV29-1
size: once
J: TRBJ2-6
D: TRBD2
DNA: TGCAGCGTATTGACTAGCGGAACTTCCTCTGGGGCCAACGTCCTGACTTTC
CDR3: CSVLTSGTSSGANVLTF

V: TRBV5-1
size: few
J: TRBJ1-2
D: -
DNA: TGCGCCAGCAGCCGCGGGGACACCCGCTATGGCTACACCTTC
CDR3: CASSRGDTRYGYTF

V: TRBV5-4
size: -
J: TRBJ2-2
D: TRBD2
DNA: TGTGCCAGCAGCCCTCCGGGACTAGCGGGAGTAAACACCGGGGAGCTGTTTTTT
CDR3: CASSPPGLAGVNTGELFF

V: TRBV28
size: -
J: TRBJ2-2
D: -
DNA: TGTGCCAGCAGAAAGGGACTTTTTAACACCGGGGAGCTGTTTTTT
CDR3: CASRKGLFNTGELFF

V: TRBV5-1
size: once
J: TRBJ2-5
D: -
DNA: TGCGCCAGCAGCCTGTCCCCTCAAGAGACCCAGTACTTC
CDR3: CASSLSPQETQYF

V: TRBV7-8
size: -
J: TRBJ2-7
D: -
DNA: TGTGCCAGCAGCTTACGCAGGGATAGAGACGAGCAGTACTTC
CDR3: CASSLRRDRDEQYF

V: TRBV28
size: -
J: TRBJ1-5
D: -
DNA: TGTGCCACGGGGTCGGAGCCCCAGCATTTT
CDR3: CATGSEPQHF

V: TRBV5-1
size: -
J: TRBJ1-1
D: TRBD1
DNA: TGCGCCAGCAGCTTGGCTCGGACAGGGGGTTATGATGAAGCTTTCTTT
CDR3: CASSLARTGGYDEAFF

V: TRBV19
size: -
J: TRBJ2-7
D: -
DNA: TGTGCCAGTAGCTCGAGTCTCTCGTGGTCGATCGAGCAGTACTTC
CDR3: CASSSSLSWSIEQYF

V: TRBV5-8
size: -
J: TRBJ2-3
D: -
DNA: TGTGCCAGCAATCCAGCCCCCACAGATACGCAGTATTTT
CDR3: CASNPAPTDTQYF

V: TRBV2
size: -
J: TRBJ2-3
D: -
DNA: TGTGCCAGCAGTGTGGACCAAGGCACAGATACGCAGTATTTT
CDR3: CASSVDQGTDTQYF

V: TRBV7-9
size: -
J: TRBJ2-7
D: -
DNA: TGTGCCAGCAGCTCAACCTATGTCAGGTCCTACGAGCAGTACTTC
CDR3: CASSSTYVRSYEQYF

V: TRBV7-9
size: -
J: TRBJ2-1
D: TRBD2
DNA: TGTGCCAGCAGCCCTTCGGGCGGGAGCAGTAATGAGCAGTTCTTC
CDR3: CASSPSGGSSNEQFF

V: TRBV19
size: -
J: TRBJ2-3
D: TRBD2
DNA: TGTGCCAGTACCCCCAGGCGGGGGGCTAGCACAGATACGCAGTATTTT
CDR3: CASTPRRGASTDTQYF

V: TRBV5-4
size: -
J: TRBJ2-1
D: -
DNA: TGTGCCAGCAGCCTATCTACCAGTCATGAGCAGTTCTTC
CDR3: CASSLSTSHEQFF